This T cell receptor beta chain was documented in a study of CD8 T cells in ankylosing spondylitis. General observations from the study: It appeared that ankylosing spondylitis blood was characterized by a TCR beta motif of several highly homologous variants. Disease-linked clones were reportedly significantly enriched in matched ankylosing spondylitis synovial fluid.

A remark on this clonotype: Its antigen is unknown.

Trimming cost V 5 bases and J 7 bases; bases outside gene matches: 5. Germline values: CDR1 SEHNR, CDR2 FQNEAQ (reference sequence). This CDR3 spans 14 amino acids. TCRdb recomputed calls from the 5' RACE reads with MiXCR, one row per CDR3 protein. Here the sample spans about 360,000 distinct CDR3 sequences, about 20% being singletons. This receptor was identified in a male donor with ankylosing spondylitis or in good health (not recorded which). Sequencing was carried out using blood, either unsorted or a sorted T cell fraction (not recorded which). The chain couples TRBV7-9 to TRBJ2-1, with 10 bases aligning to TRBD2. CDR3 sequence: CASSLSGGLNEQFF. CDR3 nucleotides: TGTGCCAGCAGCCTTAGCGGGGGGCTGAATGAGCAGTTCTTC.